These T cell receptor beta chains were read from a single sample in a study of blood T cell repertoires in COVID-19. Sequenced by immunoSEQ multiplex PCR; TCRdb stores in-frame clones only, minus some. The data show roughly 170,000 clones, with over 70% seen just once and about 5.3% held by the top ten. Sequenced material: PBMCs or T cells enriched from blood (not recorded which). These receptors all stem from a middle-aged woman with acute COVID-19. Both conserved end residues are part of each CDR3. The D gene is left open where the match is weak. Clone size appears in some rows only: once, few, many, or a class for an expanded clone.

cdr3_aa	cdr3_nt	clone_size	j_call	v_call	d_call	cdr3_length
CASSSGSPRGSEAFF	TGTGCCAGCAGCTCCGGGAGTCCTCGGGGATCTGAAGCTTTCTTT	once	TRBJ1-1	TRBV7-9	-	15
CASRTTNTGELFF	TGTGCCAGCAGGACAACGAACACCGGGGAGCTGTTTTTT	many	TRBJ2-2	TRBV9	-	13
CATAGEGDVETQYF	TGTGCCACCGCGGGTGAGGGAGATGTAGAGACCCAGTACTTC	-	TRBJ2-5	TRBV19	-	14
CASSPIGATSRETQYF	TGCGCCAGCAGCCCAATAGGGGCCACGTCTCGAGAGACCCAGTACTTC	-	TRBJ2-5	TRBV5-1	-	16
CAWDRGSGNTIYF	TGTGCCTGGGACAGGGGGTCTGGAAACACCATATATTTT	-	TRBJ1-3	TRBV30	TRBD1	13
CASRVLRSSYNEQFF	TGTGCCAGCAGGGTCCTACGGAGCTCCTACAATGAGCAGTTCTTC	-	TRBJ2-1	TRBV2	-	15
CASSPRDRDAEAFF	TGTGCCAGCAGCCCTAGGGACAGGGACGCTGAAGCTTTCTTT	-	TRBJ1-1	TRBV7-8	TRBD1	14
CASSSGQGTEAFF	TGTGCCAGCAGCTCAGGGCAGGGCACTGAAGCTTTCTTT	-	TRBJ1-1	TRBV21-1	-	13
CASSYSSNQPQHF	TGTGCCAGCAGCTACAGCAGCAATCAGCCCCAGCATTTT	-	TRBJ1-5	TRBV11-2	-	13
CASSQGLDASTDTQYF	TGCGCCAGCAGCCAGGGACTAGATGCTAGCACAGATACGCAGTATTTT	-	TRBJ2-3	TRBV5-1	TRBD2	16
CASSYLVGTGVGGYTF	TGTGCCAGCAGCTACCTAGTCGGGACAGGGGTTGGAGGCTACACCTTC	once	TRBJ1-2	TRBV11-2	TRBD1	16
CASSPKRDRVDQPQHF	TGTGCCAGCAGCCCTAAACGGGACAGGGTGGATCAGCCCCAGCATTTT	once	TRBJ1-5	TRBV7-8	TRBD1	16
CASSHGRAEQFF	TGTGCCAGCAGCCACGGGAGGGCTGAGCAGTTCTTC	-	TRBJ2-1	TRBV13	TRBD2	12
CASSLGTGASTDTQYF	TGTGCCAGCAGCTTAGGGACAGGGGCCAGCACAGATACGCAGTATTTT	once	TRBJ2-3	TRBV7-6	TRBD1	16
CASSLQGTNEKLFF	TGTGCCAGCAGCCTACAGGGAACTAATGAAAAACTGTTTTTT	-	TRBJ1-4	TRBV2	-	14
CASSPARGGDRGYTF	TGTGCCAGCTCACCTGCGCGGGGGGGCGACCGAGGCTACACCTTC	few	TRBJ1-2	TRBV18	-	15
CAYRRTDSLPYGYTF	TGTGCCTACCGTCGTACCGACAGTCTCCCCTATGGCTACACCTTC	-	TRBJ1-2	TRBV30	-	15
CASSVSRTSGKTDTQYF	TGTGCCAGCAGCGTATCACGTACTAGCGGGAAAACAGATACGCAGTATTTT	-	TRBJ2-3	TRBV9	TRBD2	17
CASTPQENYGYTF	TGTGCCAGTACTCCGCAGGAAAACTATGGCTACACCTTC	-	TRBJ1-2	TRBV19	-	13
CASSPGGGELFF	TGTGCCAGCAGTCCCGGGGGCGGGGAGCTGTTTTTT	-	TRBJ2-2	TRBV6-5	-	12
CASSLALSYNSPLHF	TGTGCCAGCAGCTTAGCGCTGAGCTATAATTCACCCCTCCACTTT	few	TRBJ1-6	TRBV7-9	-	15
CASMRAGGVDEQYF	TGTGCCAGCATGAGGGCGGGAGGTGTGGACGAGCAGTACTTC	-	TRBJ2-7	TRBV7-9	TRBD2	14
CASSLVPGTEAFF	TGTGCCAGCAGTTTAGTACCGGGCACTGAAGCTTTCTTT	-	TRBJ1-1	TRBV12-3/TRBV12-4	-	13
CASSYVGGPLVADTQYF	TGTGCCAGCAGTTATGTGGGGGGTCCTTTGGTCGCAGATACGCAGTATTTT	-	TRBJ2-3	TRBV25-1	-	17
CASSQVREGAKNIQYF	TGTGCCAGCAGCCAAGTTCGGGAGGGGGCCAAAAACATTCAGTACTTC	-	TRBJ2-4	TRBV3-1/TRBV3-2	TRBD2	16
CASSRTSGFPYEQYF	TGTGCCAGCAGCCGGACTAGCGGGTTCCCCTACGAGCAGTACTTC	-	TRBJ2-7	TRBV3-1/TRBV3-2	TRBD2	15
CASSQGQQGNYGYTF	TGCGCCAGCAGCCAGGGGCAACAGGGGAACTATGGCTACACCTTC	-	TRBJ1-2	TRBV4-1	TRBD1	15